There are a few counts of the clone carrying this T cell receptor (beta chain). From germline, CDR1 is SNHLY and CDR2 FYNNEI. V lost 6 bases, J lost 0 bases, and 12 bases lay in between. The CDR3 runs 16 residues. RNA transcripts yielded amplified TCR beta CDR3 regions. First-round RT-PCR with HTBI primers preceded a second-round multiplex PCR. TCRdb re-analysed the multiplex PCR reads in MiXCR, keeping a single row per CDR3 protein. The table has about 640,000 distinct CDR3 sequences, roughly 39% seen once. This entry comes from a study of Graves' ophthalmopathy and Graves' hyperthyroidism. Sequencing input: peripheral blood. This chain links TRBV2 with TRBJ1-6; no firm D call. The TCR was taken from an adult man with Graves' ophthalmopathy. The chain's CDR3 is CASSHVVFSYNSPLHF. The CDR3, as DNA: TGTGCCAGCAGCCATGTTGTCTTCTCCTATAATTCACCCCTCCACTTT.